This T cell receptor beta chain derives from a study of blood T cell repertoires in COVID-19. Study information: The samples span acute and convalescent COVID-19 from the United States, Italy and Spain. Sources were T cells, B-cell-depleted T cells, or PBMCs; the material itself was cDNA or gDNA.

Germline loops: CDR1 ENHRY, CDR2 SYGVKD. V gave up 3 bases and J gave up 4 bases, with 4 bases separating them. The length of the CDR3 is 12 residues. Original handling: For nucleated cells, counts were estimated from reference gene primer amplification. Only in-frame clones appear in the TCRdb table, and some are missing; sequencing was by immunoSEQ multiplex PCR. D and trimming come from the DNA, and the V and J calls and clone size come from that table. The table has some 270,000 clones, roughly nine tenths seen once. The sequenced material came from peripheral blood. The source is a woman aged 40 to 55 who had recovered from COVID-19. This sequence joins TRBV10-3 and TRBJ2-1; no clear D. CDR3 DNA: TGTGCCATCAGTGAACAGTACAATGAGCAGTTCTTC. This encodes CAISEQYNEQFF.